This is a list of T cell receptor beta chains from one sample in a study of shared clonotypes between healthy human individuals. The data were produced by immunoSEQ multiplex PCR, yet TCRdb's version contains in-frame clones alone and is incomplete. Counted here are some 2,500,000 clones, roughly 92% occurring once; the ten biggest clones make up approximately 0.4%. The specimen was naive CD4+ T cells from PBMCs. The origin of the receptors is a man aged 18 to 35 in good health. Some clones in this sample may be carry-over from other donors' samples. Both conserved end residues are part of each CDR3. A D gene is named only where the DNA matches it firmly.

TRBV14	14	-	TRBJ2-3	CASSQGVAADTQYF
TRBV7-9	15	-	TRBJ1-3	CASRGPSSSGNTIYF
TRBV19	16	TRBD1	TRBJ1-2	CASRDNHRQGGYGYTF
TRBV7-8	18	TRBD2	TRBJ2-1	CASTLRVYSGSSYNEQFF
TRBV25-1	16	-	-	CASSGYFPGQGHEQYF
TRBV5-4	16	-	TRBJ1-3	CASSLGQLGGGNTIYF
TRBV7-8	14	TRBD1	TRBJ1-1	CASSRDSLNTEAFF
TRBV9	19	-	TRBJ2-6	CASSPPRQGGNSGANVLTF
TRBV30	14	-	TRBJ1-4	CAWSLDGGGEKLFF
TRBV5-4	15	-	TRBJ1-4	CASSLASSTNEKLFF